The entry below gives a single T cell receptor (beta chain) sequence along with its context. The sample is drawn from a study of CD8 T cells in Susac syndrome. TEMRA cells were FACS-enriched, with CD8+ and CD4+ T cells isolated negatively. RNA totalling about 0.5 to 1 ug underwent reverse transcription with random hexamers. An immunoSEQ multiplex PCR generated amplified TCR beta CDR3 products spanning 54 Vbeta and 13 Jbeta. TCRdb itself ran the immunoSEQ multiplex PCR reads through MiXCR, one entry per CDR3 protein. The data show 160,000 or so distinct CDR3 sequences, with about 90% seen just once and 0.065% to 0.1% held by the top ten. The sequence was collected from a human donor in good health. What was sequenced was CD4+ T cells from PBMCs.

CDR3 region: CASSPGGGPPSEQYF. The CDR3 bases are TGTGCCAGCAGTCCCGGGGGGGGCCCGCCGAGCGAGCAGTACTTC. The chain employs TRBV28 and TRBJ2-7; TRBD2 aligns across 8 bases. V lost 5 bases, J lost 6 bases, and 12 bases stayed unmatched. CDR1 is MDHEN, CDR2 SYDVKM, per germline. The CDR3 totals 15 residues.